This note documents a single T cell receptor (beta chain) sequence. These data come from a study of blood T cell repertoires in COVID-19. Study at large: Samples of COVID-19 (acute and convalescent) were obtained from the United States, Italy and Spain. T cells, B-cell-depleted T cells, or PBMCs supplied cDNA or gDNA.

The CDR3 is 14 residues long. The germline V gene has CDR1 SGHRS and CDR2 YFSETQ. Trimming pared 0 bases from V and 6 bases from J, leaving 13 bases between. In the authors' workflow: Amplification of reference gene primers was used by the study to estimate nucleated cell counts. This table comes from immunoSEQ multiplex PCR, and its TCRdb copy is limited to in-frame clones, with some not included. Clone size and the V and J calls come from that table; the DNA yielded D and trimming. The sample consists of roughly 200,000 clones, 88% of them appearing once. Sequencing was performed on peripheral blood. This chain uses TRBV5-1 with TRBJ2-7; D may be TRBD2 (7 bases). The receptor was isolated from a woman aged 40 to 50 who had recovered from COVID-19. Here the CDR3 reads CASSLGPGEGEQYF. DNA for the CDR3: TGCGCCAGCAGCTTGGGCCCAGGGGAGGGCGAGCAGTACTTC. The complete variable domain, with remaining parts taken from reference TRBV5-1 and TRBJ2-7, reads KAGVTQTPRYLIKTRGQQVTLSCSPISGHRSVSWYQQTPGQGLQFLFEYFSETQRNKGNFPGRFSGRQFSNSRSEMNVSTLELGDSALYLCASSLGPGEGEQYFGPGTRLTVT.